The T cell receptor (beta chain) described here comes from a study of T cell changes during pregnancy in multiple sclerosis. This CDR3 is 12 amino acids long. The ends lost 3 bases at V and 10 bases at J; junction bases unmatched: 4. Germline V gene data show CDR1 as SGHTS and CDR2 as YDEGEE. Clones were read by immunoSEQ multiplex PCR, and TCRdb kept only the in-frame ones, dropping some. Among approximately 59,000 clones listed, under 95% were seen once. Here the sequenced sample was peripheral blood, taken in the third trimester of pregnancy. The V and J genes are TRBV5-8 and TRBJ2-1; 7 bases fit TRBD1. The TCR comes from a female donor in good health, enrolled as a control in a pregnancy study. In DNA form, the CDR3 reads TGTGCCAGCAGCTCAAGGGGGCGGGAGCAGTTCTTC. Amino acid sequence: CASSSRGREQFF.